This T cell receptor beta chain derives from a study of cytomegalovirus exposure and HLA in healthy donors. Germline CDR1 reads SGHRS; CDR2 reads YFSETQ. The V gene lost 4 bases and the J gene lost 0 bases, with 14 bases spanning the gap. The CDR3 has 15 residues. Amplification used 60 Vbeta primers and 13 Jbeta primers. Produced via immunoSEQ multiplex PCR; TCRdb's table is partial and in-frame only. The top ten hold more than 6.5% of the sample, which has 140,000 to 150,000 clones, 60% to 75% seen once. The J gene is TRBJ2-7, the V gene TRBV5-1, with a possible D match to TRBD1 (7 bases). The receptor comes from a man in his thirties or forties in good health and CMV-seronegative. Source material: PBMCs. As DNA, the CDR3 is TGCGCCAGCAGCCCGGGCGGGACAGACTCCTACGAGCAGTACTTC. Translation: CASSPGGTDSYEQYF.